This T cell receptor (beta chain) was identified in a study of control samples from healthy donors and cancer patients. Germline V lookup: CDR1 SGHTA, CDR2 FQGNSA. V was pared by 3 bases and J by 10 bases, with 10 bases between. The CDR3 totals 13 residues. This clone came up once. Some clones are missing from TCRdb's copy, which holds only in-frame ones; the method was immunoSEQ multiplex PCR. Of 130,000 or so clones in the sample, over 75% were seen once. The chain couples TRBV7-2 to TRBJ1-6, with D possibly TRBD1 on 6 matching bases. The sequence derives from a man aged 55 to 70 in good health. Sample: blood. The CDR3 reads CASSLTGGSPLHF. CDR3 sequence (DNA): TGTGCCAGCAGCTTGACAGGAGGCTCACCCCTCCACTTT.